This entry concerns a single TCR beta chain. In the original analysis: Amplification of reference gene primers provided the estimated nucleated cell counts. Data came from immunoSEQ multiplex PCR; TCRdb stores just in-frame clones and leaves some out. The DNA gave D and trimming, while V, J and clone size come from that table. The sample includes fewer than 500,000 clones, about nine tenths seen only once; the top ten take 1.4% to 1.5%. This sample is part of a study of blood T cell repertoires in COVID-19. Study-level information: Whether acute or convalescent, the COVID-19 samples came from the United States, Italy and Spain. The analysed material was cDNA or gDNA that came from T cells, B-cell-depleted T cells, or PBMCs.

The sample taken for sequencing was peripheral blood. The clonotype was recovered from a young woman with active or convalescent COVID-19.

CDR3 nucleotide sequence: TGTGCCAGCAGTTTATGGTCCAGCGGGAGGGAAGAGACCCAGTACTTC. It translates to CASSLWSSGREETQYF. The V and J genes are TRBV27 and TRBJ2-5, with TRBD2 identical over 10 bases. From germline, CDR1 is MNHEY and CDR2 SMNVEV (reference sequence). The V and J ends lost 1 base and 3 bases, in that order; junction bases with no gene match: 5. This CDR3 has 16 amino acids.